The next 27 T cell receptor beta chains were all read from a single sample in a study of shared clonotypes between healthy human individuals. Measured with immunoSEQ multiplex PCR; TCRdb has only the in-frame clones, and not every one. The data contain some 2.3 million clones, just over 90% of them seen just once; the ten biggest clones take up under 0.45%. The sequenced sample consisted of naive CD4+ T cells from PBMCs. Noted subset: CD45RA+ positively selected. The source is a man between 18 and 35 years old in good health. Some clones in this sample may be carry-over from other donors' samples.

Of note for this clone: The sample contains more than one DNA sequence encoding this CDR3. The gene calls are TRBV5-1 and TRBJ2-1, with 7 positions matching TRBD2. The CDR3 extends over 15 amino acids. The V gene's germline CDR1 is SGHRS and CDR2 YFSETQ. V lost 4 bases to trimming and J lost 0 bases; unmatched junction nucleotides: 4. The CDR3 sequence: CASSLSGNSYNEQFF. For the CDR3, the DNA is TGCGCCAGCAGCCTAAGCGGGAACTCCTACAATGAGCAGTTCTTC.

V usage is TRBV18 and J usage is TRBJ1-2; D might be TRBD1 (6 bases). Trimming shortened V by 5 bases and J by 3 bases, and 16 bases separated the two germline ends. The CDR3 contains 15 residues. Germline values: CDR1 KGHSH, CDR2 LQKENI. The CDR3 nucleotides are TGTGCCAGCTCAATCGGACGGGGGGCCCACTATGGCTACACCTTC. It translates to CASSIGRGAHYGYTF.

The genes are TRBV9 and TRBJ2-7, with TRBD2 matching over 12 bases. Germline trimming cut 3 bases from V and 9 bases from J; bases unmatched to any gene: 7. CDR3 length: 14 residues. Germline-derived CDR1 and CDR2 are SGDLS and YYNGEE. In DNA form, the CDR3 reads TGTGCCAGCAGCGAGACTAGCGGGAGAGGATGGCAGTACTTC. Residues: CASSETSGRGWQYF.

With respect to this clone: The same CDR3 arises from other DNA sequences in this sample as well. J is TRBJ2-1 and V is TRBV30; no clear D. This CDR3 spans 11 amino acids. Germline V gene lookup returns CDR1 GTSNPN and CDR2 SVGIG (reference sequence). Trimming took off 2 bases at V and 4 bases at J, with 3 bases between the two ends. The CDR3 sequence: CAWSKYNEQFF. The CDR3 nucleotides are TGTGCCTGGAGTAAATACAATGAGCAGTTCTTC.

This clone was picked up a small number of times. Other DNA sequences in this specimen translate into the identical CDR3. V and J are TRBV29-1 and TRBJ1-1; TRBD1 is a possible D gene (6 bases). CDR3 size: 13 residues. Trimming took 4 bases from V and 1 from J, leaving 10 bases between them. In germline, CDR1 is SQVTM, CDR2 ANQGSEA. In DNA form, the CDR3 reads TGCAGCGTTGCCGGGACAACGAACACTGAAGCTTTCTTT. It encodes CSVAGTTNTEAFF.

The CDR3 region has the DNA TGTGCCAGCAGTGGTGCTAGTCTGGGAGGCTACACCTTC. Translation: CASSGASLGGYTF. The gene calls are TRBV6-1 and TRBJ1-2; D remains ambiguous. There are 13 residues in the CDR3. Germline loops: CDR1 MNHNS, CDR2 SASEGT. V was cut by 4 bases and J by 8 bases, with 14 bases left in between.

This chain connects TRBV28 to TRBJ1-1; D is ambiguous. Trimming removed 5 bases from V and 1 base from J, with 20 bases in between. Germline CDR1 MDHEN, CDR2 SYDVKM. The CDR3 is made up of 17 amino acids. The CDR3 loop reads CASSRTWPLWKNTEAFF. CDR3 DNA sequence: TGTGCCAGCAGTCGAACTTGGCCCTTATGGAAGAACACTGAAGCTTTCTTT.

The rearrangement links TRBV5-1 to TRBJ2-7; D tentatively reads TRBD1 or TRBD2 (6 bases each). Trimming pared 0 bases from V and 2 bases from J, leaving 12 bases between. The CDR3 sequence is 15 residues long. Germline CDR1 and CDR2: SGHRS and YFSETQ. CDR3 region: CASSLDGGETYEQYF. In nucleotides, the CDR3 is TGCGCCAGCAGCTTGGACGGGGGCGAAACCTACGAGCAGTACTTC.

This sequence joins TRBV4-2 and TRBJ2-2, with D perhaps TRBD2 (5 bases). V lost 4 bases to trimming and J lost 0 bases, with 12 bases between them. Germline V lookup: CDR1 LGHNA, CDR2 YNFKEQ. The CDR3 sequence is 16 residues long. CDR3 region: CASSLQTKTNTGELFF. CDR3 sequence (DNA): TGTGCCAGCAGCCTACAGACTAAAACGAACACCGGGGAGCTGTTTTTT.

This chain connects TRBV5-1 to TRBJ1-2; D unclear. Trimming removed 1 base from V and 8 bases from J, with 15 bases in between. The germline V gene encodes CDR1 SGHRS and CDR2 YFSETQ. The CDR3 consists of 14 residues. DNA for the CDR3: TGCGCCAGCAGCTTGAGGAGGGAAACTGGGGGCTACACCTTC. This gives the protein CASSLRRETGGYTF.

The rearrangement uses TRBV7-9 and TRBJ2-5; the D call may be TRBD1 or TRBD2 (5 bases each). Matching the DNA end better, TRBJ2-7 makes the J call doubtful. CDR3 length equals 13 residues. The germline CDR1 and CDR2 sequences are SEHNR and FQNEAQ (reference sequence). The CDR3 loop reads CASSPRGSYEQYF. CDR3 DNA sequence: TGTGCCAGCAGCCCGAGGGGTTCCTACGAGCAGTACTTC.

This clone was observed once. This chain links TRBV6-5 with TRBJ1-2, with a possible D match to TRBD1 (5 bases). This CDR3 is built from 16 residues. Looked up from germline, CDR1 is MNHEY and CDR2 is SVGAGI. V dropped 2 bases and J dropped 4 bases, with 17 bases sitting between them. CDR3 sequence: CASSYGRGASSYGYTF. CDR3 coding DNA: TGTGCCAGCAGTTACGGGAGGGGCGCATCTAGCTATGGCTACACCTTC.

This clone was seen once. The chain couples TRBV9 to TRBJ2-1; 9 bases match TRBD2. The V gene end was trimmed by 2 bases and the J gene end by 4 bases; junction bases not matched to a gene: 10. CDR1 and CDR2 (germline): SGDLS, YYNGEE. The CDR3 totals 17 residues. CDR3 protein: CASSVRGGRASYNEQFF. CDR3 bases: TGTGCCAGCAGCGTCCGAGGCGGGAGGGCCAGTTACAATGAGCAGTTCTTC.

The chain has TRBV7-2 and TRBJ2-7; D ambiguous. The CDR3 runs 14 residues. V lost 3 bases and J lost 0, with 9 bases in between. The germline CDR1 and CDR2 sequences are SGHTA and FQGNSA. DNA for the CDR3: TGTGCCAGCAGCTTCGAGCTTCGCTCCTACGAGCAGTACTTC. Translation: CASSFELRSYEQYF.

The V and J genes are TRBV28 and TRBJ2-7; unclear D gene. Trimming cost V 9 bases and J 0 bases, with 18 bases left between them. CDR1 is MDHEN, CDR2 SYDVKM, per germline. The CDR3 has 15 amino acids. CDR3 sequence (DNA): TGTGCCAGTTCGAGATGGCCCTCAGTCTCCTACGAGCAGTACTTC. Residues: CASSRWPSVSYEQYF. The variable domain in full, with the rest retrieved from reference TRBV28 and TRBJ2-7, is DVKVTQSSRYLVKRTGEKVFLECVQDMDHENMFWYRQDPGLGLRLIYFSYDVKMKEKGDIPEGYSVSREKKERFSLILESASTNQTSMYLCASSRWPSVSYEQYFGPGTRLTVT.

V is TRBV5-1 and J is TRBJ2-7; 7 bases map to TRBD1. J lost 5 bases, V lost 0 bases, and 8 bases had no gene match. CDR3 length: 15 residues. The germline gives CDR1 SGHRS, CDR2 YFSETQ. In DNA form, the CDR3 reads TGCGCCAGCAGCTTGGGAGGACAGGCTTCTCACGAGCAGTACTTC. Translating gives CASSLGGQASHEQYF.

This chain connects TRBV5-1 to TRBJ2-7, with 10 nucleotides matching TRBD2. Germline assignment: CDR1 SGHRS and CDR2 YFSETQ. V shed 0 bases, J shed 0 bases, and the junction held 9 bases outside the gene matches. This CDR3 is 18 amino acids long. CDR3 nucleotides: TGCGCCAGCAGCTTGGGAGGACTAGCGGATATCAGCTCCTACGAGCAGTACTTC. Protein: CASSLGGLADISSYEQYF.

J is TRBJ2-7 and V is TRBV7-9; 7 nucleotides agree with TRBD2. The V gene's germline CDR1 is SEHNR and CDR2 FQNEAQ (reference sequence). The CDR3 runs 15 residues. V was pared by 5 bases and J by 7 bases, with 14 bases of the junction left unmatched. CDR3 nucleotides: TGTGCCAGCAGCCCTGGTGTAGCGGGTTTCGAGGAGCAGTACTTC. It is translated as CASSPGVAGFEEQYF.

This clone was detected once. The chain links TRBV9 to TRBJ2-7, with 10 bases aligning to TRBD2. The CDR3 length is 14 residues. Germline lookup yields CDR1 SGDLS and CDR2 YYNGEE. Losses at the gene ends were 4 bases for V and 3 bases for J; bases not matched to a gene: 4. CDR3 in amino acids: CASSSRTSGYEQYF. In DNA form, the CDR3 reads TGTGCCAGCAGCTCGCGGACTAGCGGCTACGAGCAGTACTTC. Variable domain in full (rest from reference TRBV9 and TRBJ2-7): DSGVTQTPKHLITATGQRVTLRCSPRSGDLSVYWYQQSLDQGLQFLIQYYNGEERAKGNILERFSAQQFPDLHSELNLSSLELGDSALYFCASSSRTSGYEQYFGPGTRLTVT.

V and J are TRBV27 and TRBJ2-7, with TRBD1 matching over 8 bases. After removal of 5 bases from V and 3 bases from J, the junction contained 6 bases not matched to a gene. The CDR3 extends over 14 amino acids. Germline lookup yields CDR1 MNHEY and CDR2 SMNVEV (reference sequence). The CDR3 loop reads CASSIIGQGYEQYF. Here the CDR3 DNA reads TGTGCCAGCAGTATAATCGGACAGGGCTACGAGCAGTACTTC.

As concerns this clone: Other nucleotide sequences in the sample specify the same CDR3. The chain is built from TRBV6-5 and TRBJ2-6, with D possibly matching TRBD2 (6 bases). In germline, CDR1 is MNHEY, CDR2 SVGAGI. This CDR3 contains 15 residues. With 2 bases removed from V and 4 bases from J, the gap between germline ends came to 9 bases. CDR3 region: CASSYGGSGANVLTF. Written as DNA, the CDR3 is TGTGCCAGCAGTTACGGGGGGAGCGGGGCCAACGTCCTGACTTTC.

The V and J genes are TRBV4-2 and TRBJ1-4; D is perhaps TRBD1 (6 bases). Germline lookup yields CDR1 LGHNA and CDR2 YNFKEQ. This CDR3 is built from 17 residues. The V and J ends lost 6 bases and 3 bases respectively, with 20 bases between them. This chain's CDR3 is CASSRNPGDSSNEKLFF. The CDR3 coding sequence is TGTGCCAGCAGTCGTAACCCAGGGGATTCGTCTAATGAAAAACTGTTTTTT.

This chain joins TRBV5-1 and TRBJ1-2, with D unresolved. The V end lost 0 bases, the J end lost 4 bases, and 10 bases lay between the germline ends. This CDR3 comprises 14 residues. Germline CDR1 SGHRS, CDR2 YFSETQ. Here the CDR3 DNA reads TGCGCCAGCAGCTTGGCGCCGGGAACCTATGGCTACACCTTC. It yields the protein CASSLAPGTYGYTF. Variable domain in full (rest from reference TRBV5-1 and TRBJ1-2): KAGVTQTPRYLIKTRGQQVTLSCSPISGHRSVSWYQQTPGQGLQFLFEYFSETQRNKGNFPGRFSGRQFSNSRSEMNVSTLELGDSALYLCASSLAPGTYGYTFGSGTRLTVV.

Only one count was recorded for this clone. This sequence joins TRBV5-6 and TRBJ2-1; no clear D gene. V was shortened by 2 bases and J by 5 bases, with 14 bases between the two germline ends. CDR3 size: 15 residues. Germline loops: CDR1 SGHDT, CDR2 YYEEEE. The DNA for the CDR3 is TGTGCCAGCAGCTTCTATTCAACGGCTAACAATGAGCAGTTCTTC. This sequence encodes CASSFYSTANNEQFF. Together with reference TRBV5-6 and TRBJ2-1, the CDR3 gives the full variable domain: DAGVTQSPTHLIKTRGQQVTLRCSPKSGHDTVSWYQQALGQGPQFIFQYYEEEERQRGNFPDRFSGHQFPNYSSELNVNALLLGDSALYLCASSFYSTANNEQFFGPGTRLTVL.

The chain has TRBV5-6 and TRBJ1-2; TRBD1 agrees at 7 bases. Germline V lookup: CDR1 SGHDT, CDR2 YYEEEE. The CDR3 loop spans 15 amino acids. V shed 1 base and J 4 bases; nucleotides not matched to a gene: 7. The CDR3 nucleotides are TGTGCCAGCAGCTTGTTCACAGGGGTTGCCTATGGCTACACCTTC. This codes for CASSLFTGVAYGYTF.

The chain uses TRBV11-2 and TRBJ2-1; no clear D. The CDR3 spans 13 residues. Germline V gene data show CDR1 as SGHAT and CDR2 as FQNNGV. The V end lost 5 bases, the J end lost 4 bases, and 9 bases lay between the germline ends. The DNA for the CDR3 is TGTGCCAGCAGCCCTTCTCCATACAATGAGCAGTTCTTC. This encodes CASSPSPYNEQFF.

The rearrangement uses TRBV5-1 and TRBJ1-1, with a weak D call TRBD1 (5 bases). The CDR3 covers 15 residues. V lost 0 bases and J 7 bases, leaving 16 bases between the germline ends. CDR1 SGHRS and CDR2 YFSETQ come from the germline V gene. Here the CDR3 DNA reads TGCGCCAGCAGCTTGGTCTATCAGGGCTCGGGTGAAGCTTTCTTT. Translated: CASSLVYQGSGEAFF.